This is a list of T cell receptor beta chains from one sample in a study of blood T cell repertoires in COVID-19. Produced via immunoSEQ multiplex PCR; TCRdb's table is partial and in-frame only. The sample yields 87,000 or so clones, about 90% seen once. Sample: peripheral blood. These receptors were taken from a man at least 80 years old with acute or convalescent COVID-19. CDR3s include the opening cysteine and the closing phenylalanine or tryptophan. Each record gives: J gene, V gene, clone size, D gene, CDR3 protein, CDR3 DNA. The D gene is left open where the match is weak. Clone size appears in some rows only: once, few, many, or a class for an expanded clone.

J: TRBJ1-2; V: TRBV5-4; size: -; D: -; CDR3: CASSLADSRSYGYTF; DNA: TGTGCCAGCAGCTTGGCCGACAGTAGATCTTATGGCTACACCTTC
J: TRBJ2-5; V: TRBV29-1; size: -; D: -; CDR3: CSAQAGLQETQYF; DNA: TGCAGCGCCCAAGCGGGCCTCCAAGAGACCCAGTACTTC
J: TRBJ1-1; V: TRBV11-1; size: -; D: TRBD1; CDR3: CASTYSTGAENTEAFF; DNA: TGTGCCAGCACCTATTCGACAGGGGCCGAGAACACTGAAGCTTTCTTT
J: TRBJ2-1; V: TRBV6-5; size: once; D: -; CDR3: CASSYEWAQYNEQFF; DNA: TGTGCCAGCAGTTACGAGTGGGCGCAGTACAATGAGCAGTTCTTC
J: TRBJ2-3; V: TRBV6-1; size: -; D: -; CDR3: CASSENLAMTDTQYF; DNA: TGTGCCAGCAGTGAAAACCTAGCGATGACAGATACGCAGTATTTT
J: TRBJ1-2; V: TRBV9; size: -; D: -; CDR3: CASSAGNYGYTF; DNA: TGTGCCAGCAGCGCCGGGAACTATGGCTACACCTTC
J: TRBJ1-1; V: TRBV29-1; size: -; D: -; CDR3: CSGKTGQNDTEAFF; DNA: TGCAGCGGGAAAACAGGACAGAATGACACTGAAGCTTTCTTT
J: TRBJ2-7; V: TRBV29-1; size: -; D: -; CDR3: CSASISSDHLSF; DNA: TGCAGCGCCTCCATCTCGAGCGACCATCTGTCCTTC
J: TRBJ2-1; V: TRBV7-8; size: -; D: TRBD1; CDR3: CASSRQGSSYNEQFF; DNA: TGTGCCAGCAGCCGACAGGGGAGCTCCTACAATGAGCAGTTCTTC
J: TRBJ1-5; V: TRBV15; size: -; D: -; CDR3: CATSSPPVSNQPQHF; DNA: TGTGCCACCAGCAGTCCCCCAGTTAGCAATCAGCCCCAGCATTTT
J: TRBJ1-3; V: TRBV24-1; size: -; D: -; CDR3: CATSKSGGNTIYF; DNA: TGTGCCACCAGTAAATCAGGTGGAAACACCATATATTTT
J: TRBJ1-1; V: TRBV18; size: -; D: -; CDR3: CASSAGDEAFF; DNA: TGTGCCAGCTCAGCGGGGGATGAAGCTTTCTTT
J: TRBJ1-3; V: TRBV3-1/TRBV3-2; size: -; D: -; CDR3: CASSPPTQFIRSGNTIYF; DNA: TGTGCCAGCAGCCCCCCTACACAGTTTATTCGGTCTGGAAACACCATATATTTT
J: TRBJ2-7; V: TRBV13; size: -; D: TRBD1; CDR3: CASSLGRQGWEQYF; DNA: TGTGCCAGCAGCTTAGGCCGACAGGGTTGGGAGCAGTACTTC
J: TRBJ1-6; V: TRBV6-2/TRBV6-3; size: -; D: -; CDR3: CASSSVSPLHF; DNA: TGTGCCAGCAGTTCCGTATCACCCCTCCACTTT
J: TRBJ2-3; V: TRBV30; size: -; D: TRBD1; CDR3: CAWIGDRGTDTQYF; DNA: TGTGCCTGGATCGGGGACAGGGGGACAGATACGCAGTATTTT
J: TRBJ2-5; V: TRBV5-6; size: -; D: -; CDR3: CASSGSGLPPGAQYF; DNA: TGTGCCAGCAGCGGATCCGGGCTCCCCCCGGGGGCCCAGTACTTC
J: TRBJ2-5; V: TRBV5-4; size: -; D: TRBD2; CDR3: CASSLGRAGETQYF; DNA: TGTGCCAGCAGCTTGGGCAGAGCGGGGGAGACCCAGTACTTC
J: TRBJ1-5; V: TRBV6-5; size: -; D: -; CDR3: CAIRGSDNQPQHF; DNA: TGTGCCATAAGGGGGAGTGACAATCAGCCCCAGCATTTT